Described below is a single T cell receptor beta chain sequence and its context. This entry belongs to a study of cytomegalovirus exposure and HLA in healthy donors. Background on the study: HLA-typed donors were the source of about 85 million unique TCRs, which an early data release held.

Trimming took off 1 base at V and 8 bases at J, with 17 bases between the two ends. The CDR3 extends over 15 amino acids. Looked up from germline, CDR1 is MNHNS and CDR2 is SASEGT. PCR involved 60 Vbeta and 13 Jbeta primers. Some clones are missing from TCRdb's copy, which holds only in-frame ones; the method was immunoSEQ multiplex PCR. The sample lists 150,000 or so clones, 80% to 85% occurring once. The sequencing input was PBMCs. The V and J genes are TRBV6-1 and TRBJ1-2, with D maybe TRBD1 (5 bases). This TCR derives from a boy aged 2 to 9 in good health and CMV-seronegative. CDR3 protein: CASSEEIAGLRGYTF. DNA for the CDR3: TGTGCCAGCAGTGAAGAAATCGCAGGGCTAAGGGGCTACACCTTC.